The 25 T cell receptor beta chains below were found in one sample sequenced in a study of technical replicates of blood from several donors. This table comes from immunoSEQ multiplex PCR, and its TCRdb copy is limited to in-frame clones, with some not included. The sample includes about 79,000 clones, 90% to 95% of them seen just once. The sequenced material came from T cells isolated from PBMCs. These receptors were taken from a human donor in good health.

The chain couples TRBV30 to TRBJ1-1, with a weak D call TRBD1 (5 bases). This CDR3 region has 13 residues. Germline CDR1 and CDR2: GTSNPN and SVGIG (reference sequence). Trimming took 0 bases from V and 7 from J, leaving 12 bases between them. In DNA, the CDR3 is TGTGCCTGGAGTGTACAACGGGGGGGTGAAGCTTTCTTT. It specifies CAWSVQRGGEAFF.

V gene TRBV5-1 combines with J gene TRBJ2-5; 15 bases map to TRBD2. The CDR3 is 17 residues long. Per germline, CDR1 SGHRS and CDR2 YFSETQ. V lost 4 bases to trimming and J lost 1 base; unmatched junction nucleotides: 5. The CDR3 nucleotides read TGCGCCAGCAGCGAGGGGGGACTAGCGGGGGGCCAAGAGACCCAGTACTTC. The encoded protein is CASSEGGLAGGQETQYF.

This chain uses TRBV13 with TRBJ1-2; 7 bases line up with TRBD1. Germline V CDR1 and CDR2: PRHDT, FYEKMQ (reference sequence). This CDR3 contains 14 residues. The junction had 6 bases not matched to a gene; V was cut back by 4 bases and J by 4 bases. The CDR3 nucleotides are TGTGCCAGCAGCTCCACTACAGGGGCCTATGGCTACACCTTC. Translation gives CASSSTTGAYGYTF.

J is TRBJ2-7 and V is TRBV7-2; possibly TRBD1 for D (5 bases). Germline values: CDR1 SGHTA, CDR2 FQGNSA. The CDR3 contains 16 residues. The ends were cut back, 1 base at V and 0 bases at J, with 13 bases in the middle. In nucleotides, the CDR3 is TGTGCCAGCAGCTTAGTGTCACAGGTCTTCTCCTACGAGCAGTACTTC. Translating it yields CASSLVSQVFSYEQYF. The full variable domain, completed using reference TRBV7-2 and TRBJ2-7, is GAGVSQSPSNKVTEKGKDVELRCDPISGHTALYWYRQSLGQGLEFLIYFQGNSAPDKSGLPSDRFSAERTGGSVSTLTIQRTQQEDSAVYLCASSLVSQVFSYEQYFGPGTRLTVT.

The rearrangement links TRBV29-1 to TRBJ2-7; D call uncertain. The CDR3 spans 11 residues. V was clipped by 4 bases and J by 3 bases, with 7 bases between them. Germline-derived CDR1 and CDR2 are SQVTM and ANQGSEA. CDR3 DNA sequence: TGCAGCGTTGTACAAAACTACGAGCAGTACTTC. As protein: CSVVQNYEQYF.

The CDR3 reads CASSPHTGEETQYF. CDR3 nucleotides: TGTGCCAGCAGCCCCCATACAGGGGAAGAGACCCAGTACTTC. The V gene is TRBV7-9, the J gene TRBJ2-5; 7 bases are shared with TRBD1. Germline V CDR1 and CDR2: SEHNR, FQNEAQ (reference sequence). V gave up 5 bases and J gave up 3 bases; unmatched junction bases: 6. There are 14 residues in the CDR3.

The chain carries TRBV6-5 and TRBJ2-2, with D possibly matching TRBD2 (6 bases). The CDR3 has 15 amino acids. Trimming left V 5 bases short and J 0 bases short, with 10 bases between. CDR1 and CDR2 (germline): MNHEY, SVGAGI. CDR3 sequence (DNA): TGTGCCAGCAGTCGAGCGGGTACGAACACCGGGGAGCTGTTTTTT. Translated, it gives CASSRAGTNTGELFF.

This chain links TRBV18 with TRBJ1-4, with D perhaps TRBD1 (5 bases). CDR1 is KGHSH, CDR2 LQKENI, per germline. The CDR3 has 14 amino acids. Trimming took 3 bases from V and 7 from J, leaving 12 bases between them. CDR3 protein: CASSPDILLEKLFF. For the CDR3, the DNA is TGTGCCAGCTCACCGGACATCCTCCTTGAAAAACTGTTTTTT.

The J gene is TRBJ1-5, the V gene TRBV6-5; 11 bases map to TRBD1. This CDR3 spans 14 amino acids. Per germline, CDR1 MNHEY and CDR2 SVGAGI. V lost 5 bases and J lost 6; bases outside the gene matches: 3. The CDR3 region is CASSLGTGGQPQHF. The CDR3 DNA reads as TGTGCCAGCAGTCTGGGGACAGGGGGTCAGCCCCAGCATTTT.

J is TRBJ1-3 and V is TRBV5-8; no clear D. The CDR3 length is 15 residues. Germline lookup yields CDR1 SGHTS and CDR2 YDEGEE. The V end lost 4 bases, the J end lost 0 bases, and 11 bases lay between the germline ends. CDR3 region: CASSPRYNSGNTIYF. In DNA, the CDR3 is TGTGCCAGCAGCCCCCGGTATAACTCTGGAAACACCATATATTTT. Supplemented by reference TRBV5-8 and TRBJ1-3, the full variable domain reads EAGVTQSPTHLIKTRGQQATLRCSPISGHTSVYWYQQALGLGLQFLLWYDEGEERNRGNFPPRFSGRQFPNYSSELNVNALELEDSALYLCASSPRYNSGNTIYFGEGSWLTVV.

V usage is TRBV15 and J usage is TRBJ1-1, with TRBD1 matching 10 bases. Germline V CDR1 and CDR2: LNHNV, YYDKDF (reference sequence). The CDR3 contains 13 residues. Trimming removed 4 bases from V and 8 bases from J; junction bases left unmatched: 4. CDR3: CATSKPGQGEAFF. The CDR3 DNA is TGTGCCACCAGCAAACCGGGACAGGGGGAAGCTTTCTTT. Using reference TRBV15 and TRBJ1-1 for the parts outside the CDR3, the full variable domain is DAMVIQNPRYQVTQFGKPVTLSCSQTLNHNVMYWYQQKSSQAPKLLFHYYDKDFNNEADTPDNFQSRRPNTSFCFLDIRSPGLGDTAMYLCATSKPGQGEAFFGQGTRLTVV.

The V gene is TRBV5-1, the J gene TRBJ2-6, with D possibly TRBD1 on 6 matching bases. CDR1 and CDR2 (germline): SGHRS, YFSETQ. V lost 4 bases, J lost 2 bases, and 10 bases lay in between. The CDR3 is 15 amino acids. The CDR3 loop reads CASSAHRAGANVLTF. In DNA, the CDR3 is TGCGCCAGCAGCGCCCACAGGGCTGGGGCCAACGTCCTGACTTTC.

This clone showed up just once. CDR3 DNA: TGTGCCAGCAGCTTGTGGGGGCTGGACGAGCAGTACTTC. Translated, it gives CASSLWGLDEQYF. This sequence joins TRBV11-2 and TRBJ2-7, with a weak D call TRBD1 (6 bases). The CDR3 covers 13 residues. Germline V lookup: CDR1 SGHAT, CDR2 FQNNGV. Trimming pared 3 bases from V and 5 bases from J, leaving 11 bases between.

V gene TRBV5-1 combines with J gene TRBJ2-1; D possibly corresponds to TRBD2 (6 bases). V was shortened by 1 base and J by 3 bases, with 11 bases between the two germline ends. In germline, CDR1 is SGHRS, CDR2 YFSETQ. There are 15 residues in the CDR3. This CDR3 is CASSLWRENYNEQFF. CDR3 DNA: TGCGCCAGCAGCTTGTGGCGGGAAAACTACAATGAGCAGTTCTTC.

V and J are TRBV7-9 and TRBJ1-2, with 10 bases identical to TRBD1. After removal of 5 bases from V and 7 bases from J, the junction contained 4 bases not matched to a gene. Germline CDR1 reads SEHNR; CDR2 reads FQNEAQ (reference sequence). The CDR3 is 13 amino acids. The CDR3 nucleotides are TGTGCCAGCAGCCAGGGACAGGGGACTGGCTACACCTTC. Translation: CASSQGQGTGYTF.

The rearrangement uses TRBV28 and TRBJ1-2, with D unclear. The CDR3 is 17 amino acids. The germline CDR1 and CDR2 sequences are MDHEN and SYDVKM. V was shortened by 4 bases and J by 0 bases, with 18 bases between the two germline ends. CDR3: CASSSPLGGLANYGYTF. The CDR3 DNA sequence: TGTGCCAGCAGTTCCCCGTTGGGAGGGTTGGCTAACTATGGCTACACCTTC.

The V and J genes are TRBV7-8 and TRBJ1-1, with D perhaps matching TRBD1 (6 bases). The ends were cut back, 3 bases at V and 5 bases at J, with 13 bases in the middle. The germline V gene has CDR1 SGHVS and CDR2 FQNEAQ. CDR3 length equals 14 residues. DNA for the CDR3: TGTGCCAGCAGCTTGACACCGAGGGGGACTGAAGCTTTCTTT. Amino acid sequence: CASSLTPRGTEAFF.

The chain employs TRBV6-1 and TRBJ1-1; unclear D gene. Germline assignment: CDR1 MNHNS and CDR2 SASEGT. The CDR3 contains 14 residues. The V gene lost 2 bases and the J gene lost 0 bases, with 7 bases spanning the gap. In nucleotides, the CDR3 is TGTGCCAGCAGTGAATCCAATCTGAACACTGAAGCTTTCTTT. It encodes CASSESNLNTEAFF.

The chain uses TRBV6-5 and TRBJ2-7; 8 bases line up with TRBD1. This CDR3 comprises 15 residues. The V gene end was trimmed by 1 base and the J gene end by 2 bases; junction bases not matched to a gene: 4. CDR1 is MNHEY and CDR2 is SVGAGI in the germline V gene. CDR3 sequence (DNA): TGTGCCAGCAGTTACTTACAGGGGGACCCCTACGAGCAGTACTTC. Translated, it gives CASSYLQGDPYEQYF.

This clone has a handful of counts. V is TRBV7-9 and J is TRBJ1-1; 7 positions match TRBD1. This CDR3 has 14 residues. Trimming took 1 base from V and 3 from J; bases not matched to a gene: 2. Germline V gene lookup returns CDR1 SEHNR and CDR2 FQNEAQ (reference sequence). The CDR3: CASSLGTGDTEAFF. CDR3 coding DNA: TGTGCCAGCAGCTTAGGGACAGGAGACACTGAAGCTTTCTTT.

This clone has just one count. The rearrangement links TRBV9 to TRBJ2-5; D is perhaps TRBD1 (7 bases). This CDR3 is 15 amino acids long. In germline, CDR1 is SGDLS, CDR2 YYNGEE. With 2 bases removed from V and 2 bases from J, the gap between germline ends came to 13 bases. The CDR3: CASSVTGDSQETQYF. DNA for the CDR3: TGTGCCAGCAGCGTCACAGGGGACTCTCAAGAGACCCAGTACTTC. Based on the CDR3 plus reference TRBV9 and TRBJ2-5, the full variable domain is DSGVTQTPKHLITATGQRVTLRCSPRSGDLSVYWYQQSLDQGLQFLIQYYNGEERAKGNILERFSAQQFPDLHSELNLSSLELGDSALYFCASSVTGDSQETQYFGPGTRLLVL.

The chain combines TRBV6-1 with TRBJ1-4; D not certain. Trimming cost V 3 bases and J 2 bases, with 13 bases left between them. The CDR3 runs to 16 residues. Germline-derived CDR1 and CDR2 are MNHNS and SASEGT. The CDR3 DNA reads TGTGCCAGCAGTGAGAAGTACTATGCCACTAATGAAAAACTGTTTTTT. Residues: CASSEKYYATNEKLFF.

As DNA, the CDR3 is TGTGCCACCAGCAGAGAACGGGACACTGAAGCTTTCTTT. Translation: CATSRERDTEAFF. This sequence joins TRBV15 and TRBJ1-1, with D unclear. CDR3 length equals 13 residues. The V gene's germline CDR1 is LNHNV and CDR2 YYDKDF (reference sequence). Trimming shortened V by 0 bases and J by 3 bases, and 5 bases separated the two germline ends.

The chain links TRBV19 to TRBJ2-2; the D gene is possibly TRBD1 (6 bases). V was trimmed by 5 bases and J by 1 base, leaving 8 bases between them. From germline, CDR1 is LNHDA and CDR2 SQIVND (reference sequence). This CDR3 is built from 14 residues. In nucleotides, the CDR3 is TGTGCCAGTAGTGTACAGGGGAACACCGGGGAGCTGTTTTTT. Amino acid sequence: CASSVQGNTGELFF.

The J gene is TRBJ1-5, the V gene TRBV28; no reliable D call. V lost 1 base, J lost 12 bases, and 16 bases lay in between. Germline V CDR1 and CDR2: MDHEN, SYDVKM. The CDR3 runs 14 residues. CDR3 loop: CASSLSQITKYQHF. CDR3 nucleotide sequence: TGTGCCAGCAGTTTATCCCAAATAACAAAATACCAGCATTTT. Together with reference TRBV28 and TRBJ1-5, the CDR3 gives the full variable domain: DVKVTQSSRYLVKRTGEKVFLECVQDMDHENMFWYRQDPGLGLRLIYFSYDVKMKEKGDIPEGYSVSREKKERFSLILESASTNQTSMYLCASSLSQITKYQHFGDGTRLSIL.